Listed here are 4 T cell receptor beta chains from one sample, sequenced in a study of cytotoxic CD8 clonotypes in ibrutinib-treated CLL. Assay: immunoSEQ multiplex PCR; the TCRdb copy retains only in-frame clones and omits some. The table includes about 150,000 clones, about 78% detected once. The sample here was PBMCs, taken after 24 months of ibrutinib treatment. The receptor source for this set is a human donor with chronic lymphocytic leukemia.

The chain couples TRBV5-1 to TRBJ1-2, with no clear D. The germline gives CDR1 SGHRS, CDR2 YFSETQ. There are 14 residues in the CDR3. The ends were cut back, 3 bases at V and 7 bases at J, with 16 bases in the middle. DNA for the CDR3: TGCGCCAGCAGCTCCCCCCCCAACACGGCTGGCTACACCTTC. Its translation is CASSSPPNTAGYTF.

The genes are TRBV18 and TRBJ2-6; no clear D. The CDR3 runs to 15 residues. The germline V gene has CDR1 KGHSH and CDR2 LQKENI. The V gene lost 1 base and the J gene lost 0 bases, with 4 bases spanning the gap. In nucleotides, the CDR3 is TGTGCCAGCTCACCACAGTACTCTGGGGCCAACGTCCTGACTTTC. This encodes CASSPQYSGANVLTF.

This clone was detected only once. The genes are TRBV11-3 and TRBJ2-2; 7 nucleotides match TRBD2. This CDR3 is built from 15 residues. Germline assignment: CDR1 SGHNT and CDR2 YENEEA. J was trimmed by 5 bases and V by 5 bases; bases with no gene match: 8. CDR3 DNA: TGTGCCAGCAGCCGGAATCGACTAGCAACCGGGGAGCTGTTTTTT. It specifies CASSRNRLATGELFF.

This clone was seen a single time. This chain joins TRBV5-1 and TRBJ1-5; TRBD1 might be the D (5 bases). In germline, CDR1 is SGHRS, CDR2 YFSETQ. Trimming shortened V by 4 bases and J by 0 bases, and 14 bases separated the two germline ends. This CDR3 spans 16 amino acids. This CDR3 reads CASSPSGAGSNQPQHF. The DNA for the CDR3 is TGCGCCAGCAGCCCAAGTGGGGCGGGTAGCAATCAGCCCCAGCATTTT.